This TCR beta chain was obtained from a study of shared clonotypes between healthy human individuals. Study information: A couple of women and a few men aged 18 to 49 made up the donors. Three plates were used per donor for CD4 naive, three for CD4 memory, two for CD8 naive and one for CD8 memory. The study, taken as a whole, reports: Few donors restricted represented genetic and exposure-history diversity.

Running of the assay took place at deep level. Profiled with immunoSEQ multiplex PCR; TCRdb holds only in-frame clones, not every one. The data contain 2 million or so clones, about 95% of them singletons. As concerns this clone: As yet, its antigen is unknown. This sample includes further DNA sequences coding for the same CDR3.

Terminally differentiated effector memory CD45RA+ cells were excluded by CCR7 positive selection of CD45RO-negative cells. This receptor was obtained from a man between 18 and 35 years old in good health. The specimen was naive CD8+ T cells sorted from blood.

The CDR3 loop reads CAWSVGDRAYEQYF. For the CDR3, the DNA is TGTGCCTGGAGTGTCGGCGACAGAGCCTACGAGCAGTACTTC. This chain links TRBV30 with TRBJ2-7; maybe TRBD1 (5 bases). Germline CDR1 is GTSNPN and CDR2 is SVGIG (reference sequence). V dropped 0 bases and J dropped 2 bases, with 11 bases sitting between them. The CDR3 spans 14 residues.